Sequencing of this TCR beta chain was carried out in a study of cytomegalovirus exposure and HLA in healthy donors. At the level of the study: Early released data had 80 million or so unique TCRs, all coming from HLA-typed donors.

Primers for the PCR totalled 60 Vbeta and 13 Jbeta. Profiling relied on immunoSEQ multiplex PCR, and the TCRdb table lists in-frame clones only, not all of them. The data show nearly 110,000 clones, about 85% seen once. Germline CDR1 reads KGHSH; CDR2 reads LQKENI. Trimming took off 0 bases at V and 0 bases at J, with 7 bases between the two ends. The CDR3 sequence is 15 residues long. The sample taken for sequencing was PBMCs. The clonotype was recovered from a man aged 25 to 40 in good health and CMV-seronegative. The chain couples TRBV18 to TRBJ2-3; D call uncertain. As DNA, the CDR3 is TGTGCCAGCTCACCACCGGGCGTCAGCACAGATACGCAGTATTTT. It encodes CASSPPGVSTDTQYF.